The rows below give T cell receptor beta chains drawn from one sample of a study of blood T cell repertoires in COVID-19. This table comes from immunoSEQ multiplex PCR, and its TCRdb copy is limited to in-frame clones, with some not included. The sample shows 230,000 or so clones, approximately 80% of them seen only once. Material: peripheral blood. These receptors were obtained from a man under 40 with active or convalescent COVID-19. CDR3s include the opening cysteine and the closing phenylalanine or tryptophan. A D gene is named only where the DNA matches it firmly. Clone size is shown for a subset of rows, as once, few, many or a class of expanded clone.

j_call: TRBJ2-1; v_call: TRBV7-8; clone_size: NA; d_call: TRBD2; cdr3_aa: CASSLRVGGGNEQFF; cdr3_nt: TGTGCCAGCAGCCTCCGGGTCGGGGGGGGCAATGAGCAGTTCTTC
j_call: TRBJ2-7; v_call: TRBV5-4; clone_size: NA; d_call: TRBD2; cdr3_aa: CASSLGGGAGGSEQYF; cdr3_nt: TGTGCCAGCAGCTTGGGAGGGGGAGCGGGAGGATCAGAGCAGTACTTC
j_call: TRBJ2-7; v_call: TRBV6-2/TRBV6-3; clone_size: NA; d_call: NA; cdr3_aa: CASSYQYQGGLQQYF; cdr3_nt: TGTGCCAGCAGTTACCAATATCAGGGAGGTCTCCAGCAGTACTTC
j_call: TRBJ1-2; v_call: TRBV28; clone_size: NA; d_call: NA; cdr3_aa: CASSSEYRVLYGYTF; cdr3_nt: TGTGCCAGCAGTTCAGAATACAGGGTACTCTATGGCTACACCTTC
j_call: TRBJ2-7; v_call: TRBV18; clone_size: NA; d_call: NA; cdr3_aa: CASSPPGFGQGVSYEQYF; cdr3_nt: TGTGCCAGCTCACCACCGGGGTTTGGGCAGGGTGTCTCCTACGAGCAGTACTTC
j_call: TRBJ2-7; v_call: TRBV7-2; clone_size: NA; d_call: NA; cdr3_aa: CASSFRTDLYEQYF; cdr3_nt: TGTGCCAGCAGCTTCCGGACAGATTTATACGAGCAGTACTTC
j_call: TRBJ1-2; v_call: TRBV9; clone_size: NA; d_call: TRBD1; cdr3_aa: CASSVGDRDGYTF; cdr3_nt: TGTGCCAGCAGCGTAGGGGACAGGGACGGCTACACCTTC
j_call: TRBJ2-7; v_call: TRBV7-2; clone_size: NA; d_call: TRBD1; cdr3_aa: CASSYDSGGVGYEQYF; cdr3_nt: TGTGCCAGCAGCTACGACTCAGGGGGAGTAGGATACGAGCAGTACTTC
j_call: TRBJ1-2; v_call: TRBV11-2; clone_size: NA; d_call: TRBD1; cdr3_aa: CASSLVQGNYGYTF; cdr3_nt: TGTGCCAGCAGCTTAGTACAGGGGAACTATGGCTACACCTTC
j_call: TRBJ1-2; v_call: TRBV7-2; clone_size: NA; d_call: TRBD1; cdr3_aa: CASSPDRGYGYTF; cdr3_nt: TGTGCCAGCAGCCCCGACAGGGGATACGGCTACACCTTC
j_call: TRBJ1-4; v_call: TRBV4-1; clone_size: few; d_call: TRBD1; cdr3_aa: CASSPRTGRLATNEKLFF; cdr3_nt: TGCGCCAGCAGCCCCCGGACAGGGCGGCTTGCAACTAATGAAAAACTGTTTTTT
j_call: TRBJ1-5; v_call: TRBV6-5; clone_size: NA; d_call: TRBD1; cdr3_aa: CASRTGTGLEPQHF; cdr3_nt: TGTGCCAGCAGGACTGGGACAGGGCTCGAGCCCCAGCATTTT
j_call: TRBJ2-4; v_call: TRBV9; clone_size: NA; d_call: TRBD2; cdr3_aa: CASSGLGLAGDVSKNIQYF; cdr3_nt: TGTGCCAGCAGCGGACTGGGACTAGCGGGAGATGTGTCCAAAAACATTCAGTACTTC
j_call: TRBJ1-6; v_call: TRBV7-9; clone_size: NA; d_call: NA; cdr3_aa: CASSHPRRDGSYNSPLHF; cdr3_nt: TGTGCCAGCAGCCACCCTCGGCGGGATGGATCCTATAATTCACCCCTCCACTTT
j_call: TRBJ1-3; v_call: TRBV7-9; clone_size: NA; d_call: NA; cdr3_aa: CASSQGGRAYSGNTIYF; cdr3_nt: TGTGCCAGCAGCCAAGGGGGACGGGCGTACTCTGGAAACACCATATATTTT
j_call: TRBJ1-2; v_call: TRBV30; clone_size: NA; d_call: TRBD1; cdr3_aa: CAWIQGARGYTF; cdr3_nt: TGTGCCTGGATACAGGGGGCACGGGGCTACACCTTC
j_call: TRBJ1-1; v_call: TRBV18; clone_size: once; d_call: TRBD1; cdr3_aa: CASSRAGGTEAFF; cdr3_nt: TGTGCCAGCTCACGGGCAGGGGGGACTGAAGCTTTCTTT
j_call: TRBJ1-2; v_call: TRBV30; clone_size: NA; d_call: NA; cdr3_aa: CAWRGGQRGYTF; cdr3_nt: TGTGCCTGGAGGGGTGGGCAACGTGGCTACACCTTC
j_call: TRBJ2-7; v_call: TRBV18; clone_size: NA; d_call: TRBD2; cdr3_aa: CASSPPFGLAGGPFEQYF; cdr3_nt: TGTGCCAGCTCACCACCGTTCGGACTAGCGGGAGGTCCTTTCGAGCAGTACTTC
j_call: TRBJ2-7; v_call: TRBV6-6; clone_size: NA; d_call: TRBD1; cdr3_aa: CASSYGTDYEQYF; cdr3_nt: TGTGCCAGCAGTTACGGGACAGATTACGAGCAGTACTTC
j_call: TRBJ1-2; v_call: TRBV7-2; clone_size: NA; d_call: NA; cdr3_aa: CASSLGTGVTGDYTF; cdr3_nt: TGTGCCAGCAGCTTAGGCACGGGGGTTACGGGAGACTACACCTTC
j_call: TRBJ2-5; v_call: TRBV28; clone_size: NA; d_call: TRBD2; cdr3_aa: CASTEGLAGGAETQYF; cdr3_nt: TGTGCCAGCACCGAAGGGCTAGCGGGGGGGGCTGAGACCCAGTACTTC
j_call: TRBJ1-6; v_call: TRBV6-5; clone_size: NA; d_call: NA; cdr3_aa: CASSYERDSPLHF; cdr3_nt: TGTGCCAGCAGTTATGAACGGGATTCACCCCTCCACTTT
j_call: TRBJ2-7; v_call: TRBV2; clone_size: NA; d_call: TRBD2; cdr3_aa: CASQMGLAYEQYF; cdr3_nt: TGTGCCAGCCAAATGGGACTAGCCTACGAGCAGTACTTC
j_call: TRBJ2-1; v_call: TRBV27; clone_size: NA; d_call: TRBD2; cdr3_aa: CASSLFSGLAYNEQFF; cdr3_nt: TGTGCCAGCAGTTTATTTTCGGGACTAGCTTACAATGAGCAGTTCTTC
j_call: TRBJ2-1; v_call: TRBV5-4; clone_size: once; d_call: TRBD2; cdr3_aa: CASSLVAGGPYNEQFF; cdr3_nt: TGTGCCAGCAGCTTGGTAGCGGGAGGCCCCTACAATGAGCAGTTCTTC
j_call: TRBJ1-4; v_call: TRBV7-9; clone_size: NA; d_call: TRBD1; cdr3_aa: CASSSQGMGEKLFF; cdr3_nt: TGTGCCAGCAGCTCACAGGGGATGGGGGAAAAACTGTTTTTT
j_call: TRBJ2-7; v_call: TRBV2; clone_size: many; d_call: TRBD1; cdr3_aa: CASSPWTGVYEQYF; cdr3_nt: TGTGCCAGCAGTCCTTGGACAGGGGTCTACGAGCAGTACTTC
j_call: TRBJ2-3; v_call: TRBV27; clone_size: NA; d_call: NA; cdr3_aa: CASSSPLAGTDTQYF; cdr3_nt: TGTGCCAGCAGTTCCCCGCTAGCCGGCACAGATACGCAGTATTTT
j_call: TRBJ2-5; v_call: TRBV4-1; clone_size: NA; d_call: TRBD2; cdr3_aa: CASSHRLAQTLQETQYF; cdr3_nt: TGCGCCAGCAGCCACCGACTAGCCCAAACACTACAAGAGACCCAGTACTTC
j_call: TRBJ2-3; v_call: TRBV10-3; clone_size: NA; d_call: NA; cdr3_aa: CAISLQGNTDTQYF; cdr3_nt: TGTGCCATCAGTTTACAGGGTAACACAGATACGCAGTATTTT
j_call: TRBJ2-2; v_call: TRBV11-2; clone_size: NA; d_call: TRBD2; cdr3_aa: CASSLAGLAWTGELFF; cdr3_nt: TGTGCCAGCAGCCTCGCGGGACTAGCTTGGACCGGGGAGCTGTTTTTT
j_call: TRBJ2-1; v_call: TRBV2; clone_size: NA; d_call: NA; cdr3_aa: CASSGDYWTAPIDEQFF; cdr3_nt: TGTGCCAGCAGTGGTGACTACTGGACAGCCCCGATAGATGAGCAGTTCTTC
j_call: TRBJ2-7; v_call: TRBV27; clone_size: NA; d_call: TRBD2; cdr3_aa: CASRNSGSFYEQYF; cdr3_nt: TGTGCCTCCCGGAACAGCGGGAGTTTCTACGAGCAGTACTTC
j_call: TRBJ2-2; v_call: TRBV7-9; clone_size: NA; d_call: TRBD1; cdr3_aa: CASSRRTGAGELFF; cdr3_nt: TGTGCCAGCAGCCGCAGGACAGGAGCCGGGGAGCTGTTTTTT
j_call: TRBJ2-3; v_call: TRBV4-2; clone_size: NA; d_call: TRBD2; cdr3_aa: CASSPKAGARFTDTQYF; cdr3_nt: TGTGCCAGCAGCCCAAAAGCGGGAGCCCGATTCACAGATACGCAGTATTTT
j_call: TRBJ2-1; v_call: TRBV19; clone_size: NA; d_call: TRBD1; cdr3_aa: CATRDRGHEQFF; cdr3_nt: TGTGCCACCCGGGACAGGGGCCATGAGCAGTTCTTC
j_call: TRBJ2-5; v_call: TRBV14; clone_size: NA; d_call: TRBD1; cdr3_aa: CASSPPGRTGIVKTQYF; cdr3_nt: TGTGCCAGCAGCCCCCCGGGCCGGACAGGTATCGTGAAGACCCAGTACTTC
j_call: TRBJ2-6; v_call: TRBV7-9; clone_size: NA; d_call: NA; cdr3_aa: CASSLRGISGANVLTF; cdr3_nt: TGTGCCAGCAGCTTACGGGGGATCTCTGGGGCCAACGTCCTGACTTTC
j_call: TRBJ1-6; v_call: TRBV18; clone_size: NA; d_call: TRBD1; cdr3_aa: CASSPLGQGNSPLHF; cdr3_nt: TGTGCCAGCTCACCCCTGGGACAGGGGAATTCACCCCTCCACTTT
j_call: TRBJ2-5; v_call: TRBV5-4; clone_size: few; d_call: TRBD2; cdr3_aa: CASSLAASGRAGQETQYF; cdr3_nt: TGTGCCAGCAGCTTGGCTGCTAGCGGGAGGGCCGGTCAAGAGACCCAGTACTTC
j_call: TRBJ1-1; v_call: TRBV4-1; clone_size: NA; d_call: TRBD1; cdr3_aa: CASSQDRQGLTEAFF; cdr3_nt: TGCGCCAGCAGCCAAGATAGACAGGGGCTTACTGAAGCTTTCTTT
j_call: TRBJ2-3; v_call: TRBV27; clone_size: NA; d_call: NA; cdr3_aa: CASSFGGTSTDTQYF; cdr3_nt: TGTGCCAGCAGTTTTGGGGGGACTAGCACAGATACGCAGTATTTT
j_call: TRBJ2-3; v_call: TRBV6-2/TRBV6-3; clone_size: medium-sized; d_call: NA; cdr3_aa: CASSEQRTTDTQYF; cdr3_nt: TGTGCCAGCAGTGAGCAGCGTACCACAGATACGCAGTATTTT
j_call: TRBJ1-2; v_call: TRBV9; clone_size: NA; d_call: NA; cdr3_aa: CASSGGQSNYGYTF; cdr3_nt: TGTGCCAGCAGCGGCGGCCAATCTAACTATGGCTACACCTTC
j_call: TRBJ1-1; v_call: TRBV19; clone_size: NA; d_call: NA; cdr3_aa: CASSRNRENTEAFF; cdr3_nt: TGTGCCAGTAGTAGAAACAGAGAGAACACTGAAGCTTTCTTT
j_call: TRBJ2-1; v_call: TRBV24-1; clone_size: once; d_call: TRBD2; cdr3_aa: CATSDPGLASSNEQFF; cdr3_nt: TGTGCCACCAGTGATCCGGGACTAGCGTCCTCCAATGAGCAGTTCTTC
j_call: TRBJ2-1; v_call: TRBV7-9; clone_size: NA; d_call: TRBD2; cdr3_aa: CASSPPTSGVHNEQFF; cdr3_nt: TGTGCCAGCAGCCCGCCCACTAGCGGGGTACACAATGAGCAGTTCTTC
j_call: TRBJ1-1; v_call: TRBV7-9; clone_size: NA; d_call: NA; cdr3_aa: CASSPFRGTEAFF; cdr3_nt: TGTGCCAGCAGTCCTTTCAGGGGCACTGAAGCTTTCTTT
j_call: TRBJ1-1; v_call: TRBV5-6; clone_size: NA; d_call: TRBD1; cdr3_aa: CASSLSRDRGFAFF; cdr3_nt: TGTGCCAGCAGTCTGAGCCGGGACAGGGGTTTTGCTTTCTTT
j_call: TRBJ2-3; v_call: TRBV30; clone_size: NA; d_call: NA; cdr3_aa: CAWTHTDTQYF; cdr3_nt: TGTGCCTGGACCCACACAGATACGCAGTATTTT
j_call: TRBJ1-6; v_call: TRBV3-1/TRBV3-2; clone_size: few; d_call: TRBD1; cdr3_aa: CASSQGDRGNSPLHF; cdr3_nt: TGTGCCAGCAGCCAAGGAGACAGGGGCAATTCACCCCTCCACTTT
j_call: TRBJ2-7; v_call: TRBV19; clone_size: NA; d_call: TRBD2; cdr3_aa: CASSIQRGEQYF; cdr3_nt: TGTGCCAGTAGTATCCAGCGGGGCGAGCAGTACTTC
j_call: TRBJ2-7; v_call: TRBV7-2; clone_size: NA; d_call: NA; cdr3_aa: CASSPSRVLSSYEQYF; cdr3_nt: TGTGCCAGCAGCCCCTCCCGGGTCCTAAGCTCCTACGAGCAGTACTTC
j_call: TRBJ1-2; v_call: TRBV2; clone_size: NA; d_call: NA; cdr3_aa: CASSAGDVYGYTF; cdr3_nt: TGTGCCAGCAGTGCGGGGGACGTGTATGGCTACACCTTC
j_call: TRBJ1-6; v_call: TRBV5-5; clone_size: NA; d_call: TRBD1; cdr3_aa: CASSSEGPGGRTYNSPLHF; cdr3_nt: TGTGCCAGCAGCTCAGAGGGACCAGGGGGGAGAACTTATAATTCACCCCTCCACTTT
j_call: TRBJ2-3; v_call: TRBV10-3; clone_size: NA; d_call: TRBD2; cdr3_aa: CAIHGGGRDTDTQYF; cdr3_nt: TGTGCCATCCACGGGGGGGGCAGGGACACAGATACGCAGTATTTT
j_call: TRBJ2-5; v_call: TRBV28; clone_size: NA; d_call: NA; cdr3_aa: CASSLLVSPEETQYF; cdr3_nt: TGTGCCAGCAGTTTACTAGTAAGCCCTGAAGAGACCCAGTACTTC
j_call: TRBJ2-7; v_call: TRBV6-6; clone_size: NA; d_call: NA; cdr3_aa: CASSQQGEQYF; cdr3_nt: TGTGCCAGCAGTCAGCAGGGCGAGCAGTACTTC